One sample yielded the 26 T cell receptor beta chains listed below, sequenced in a study of blood T cell repertoires in COVID-19. Profiled with immunoSEQ multiplex PCR; TCRdb holds only in-frame clones, not every one. The sample records approximately 250,000 clones, 85% to 95% being singletons. Sequencing was done on a sample of peripheral blood. The source of these receptors is a man under 40 with COVID-19, enrolled during active disease.

The genes are TRBV5-4 and TRBJ2-7, with D possibly TRBD2 on 5 matching bases. The CDR3 has 15 amino acids. The V end was cut by 0 bases, the J end by 2 bases, with 12 bases between. The germline V gene has CDR1 SGHNT and CDR2 YYREEE (reference sequence). The CDR3, as DNA: TGTGCCAGCAGCTTGGTCGACGGGGTGACCTACGAGCAGTACTTC. Protein product: CASSLVDGVTYEQYF.

The chain carries TRBV30 and TRBJ1-1; 10 bases map to TRBD1. CDR1 is GTSNPN and CDR2 is SVGIG in the germline V gene (reference sequence). Trimming cost V 3 bases and J 7 bases; bases outside gene matches: 8. This CDR3 has 14 amino acids. The CDR3 sequence: CAWSAGTGANEAFF. Here the CDR3 DNA reads TGTGCCTGGAGCGCAGGGACAGGGGCTAATGAAGCTTTCTTT.

This chain uses TRBV11-2 with TRBJ1-6, with D possibly matching TRBD1 (5 bases). The germline V gene encodes CDR1 SGHAT and CDR2 FQNNGV. The V and J ends lost 0 bases and 8 bases respectively, with 11 bases between them. The CDR3 extends over 15 amino acids. The chain's CDR3 is CASSLEGQRYSPLHF. For the CDR3, the DNA is TGTGCCAGCAGCTTAGAGGGGCAGAGATATTCACCCCTCCACTTT.

This chain joins TRBV4-2 and TRBJ2-1; TRBD2 matches at 15 bases. Losses at the gene ends were 3 bases for V and 6 bases for J; bases not matched to a gene: 6. CDR1 is LGHNA and CDR2 is YNFKEQ in the germline V gene. This CDR3 is 17 amino acids long. The CDR3 region is CASSHVGLAGGPNEQFF. The CDR3 DNA reads as TGTGCCAGCAGCCACGTCGGACTAGCGGGGGGGCCCAATGAGCAGTTCTTC.

This sequence joins TRBV6-5 and TRBJ1-2; 9 bases match TRBD1. V dropped 10 bases and J dropped 8; count of bases not matched to a gene: 8. CDR1 is MNHEY and CDR2 is SVGAGI in the germline V gene. This CDR3 is built from 12 residues. The DNA of the CDR3 is TGTGCCATTGAAAGGACAGGGGTCGGCTACACCTTC. It is translated as CAIERTGVGYTF.

V usage is TRBV25-1 and J usage is TRBJ2-7; D is possibly TRBD2 (5 bases). The CDR3 has 16 residues. Looked up from germline, CDR1 is MGHDK and CDR2 is SYGVNS. V lost 3 bases to trimming and J lost 1 base, with 16 bases between them. CDR3: CASSDDPRGRSYEQYF. For the CDR3, the DNA is TGTGCCAGCAGTGACGACCCCAGAGGGAGATCCTACGAGCAGTACTTC.

The chain employs TRBV12-3 or TRBV12-4 and TRBJ1-6; no definite D call. V was pared by 0 bases and J by 10 bases, with 7 bases between. The CDR3 is 13 residues long. CDR3 region: CASSLASGSPLHF. CDR3 DNA sequence: TGTGCCAGCAGTTTAGCGTCGGGATCACCCCTCCACTTT.

The chain recombines TRBV30 with TRBJ2-1; the D gene is possibly TRBD2 (5 bases). The CDR3 has 15 amino acids. Germline V gene sequence: CDR1 GTSNPN, CDR2 SVGIG (reference sequence). The V and J ends lost 4 bases and 0 bases respectively, with 13 bases between them. CDR3 amino acids: CAWTGWQASYNEQFF. CDR3 DNA: TGTGCCTGGACGGGATGGCAGGCCTCCTACAATGAGCAGTTCTTC.

The table lists this clone with a few counts. The chain is built from TRBV27 and TRBJ2-2; TRBD1 matches 8 bases. With V trimmed by 7 bases and J by 7 bases, 5 bases remained unmatched. CDR1 and CDR2 from the germline V gene are MNHEY and SMNVEV (reference sequence). This CDR3 has 13 amino acids. The CDR3 DNA sequence: TGTGCCAGCACTGAGACAGGGGACGGGGAGCTGTTTTTT. Amino acid sequence: CASTETGDGELFF.

The chain couples TRBV7-2 to TRBJ2-7, with 8 bases that match TRBD2. Germline V lookup: CDR1 SGHTA, CDR2 FQGNSA. Trimming removed 0 bases from V and 6 bases from J; junction bases left unmatched: 10. The CDR3 totals 16 residues. CDR3 region: CASSLASGNLYSEQYF. In nucleotides, the CDR3 is TGTGCCAGCAGCTTAGCTAGCGGGAATCTCTACTCCGAGCAGTACTTC. The full variable domain, completed using reference TRBV7-2 and TRBJ2-7, is GAGVSQSPSNKVTEKGKDVELRCDPISGHTALYWYRQSLGQGLEFLIYFQGNSAPDKSGLPSDRFSAERTGGSVSTLTIQRTQQEDSAVYLCASSLASGNLYSEQYFGPGTRLTVT.

This chain connects TRBV29-1 to TRBJ2-5; no definite D call. Between the trimmed V and J ends, which lost 0 bases and 2 bases, there was a span of 16 bases. This CDR3 spans 16 amino acids. CDR1 and CDR2 (germline): SQVTM, ANQGSEA. The CDR3 here is CSVEDPAGWSQETQYF. The CDR3 nucleotides read TGCAGCGTTGAAGATCCGGCAGGTTGGTCACAAGAGACCCAGTACTTC.

The V call is TRBV5-1, the J call TRBJ2-7; D unresolved. The V end was cut by 4 bases, the J end by 3 bases, with 8 bases between. There are 12 residues in the CDR3. Germline CDR1 and CDR2: SGHRS and YFSETQ. DNA for the CDR3: TGCGCCAGCAGCGTGGACGGCTACGAGCAGTACTTC. Translation: CASSVDGYEQYF.

This clone turned up a few times. The chain joins TRBV3-1 (or the pseudogene TRBV3-2) to TRBJ2-5, with 7 bases that match TRBD2. The germline V gene has CDR1 LGHDT and CDR2 YNNKEL (reference sequence). The CDR3 runs to 15 residues. Trimming removed 1 base from V and 2 bases from J; junction bases left unmatched: 4. CDR3 in amino acids: CASSQGLAPQETQYF. DNA for the CDR3: TGTGCCAGCAGCCAAGGACTAGCCCCACAAGAGACCCAGTACTTC.

The chain is built from TRBV2 and TRBJ2-7; 9 nucleotides agree with TRBD1. The CDR3 is 15 residues long. V lost 3 bases and J lost 6; bases outside the gene matches: 9. Germline V gene data show CDR1 as SNHLY and CDR2 as FYNNEI. In DNA form, the CDR3 reads TGTGCCAGCAGTGAGGCCGGGACAGGGTCGGTCGAGCAGTACTTC. This translates into CASSEAGTGSVEQYF.

V gene TRBV7-9 combines with J gene TRBJ1-2; 10 bases match TRBD1. This CDR3 has 15 residues. Germline CDR1 is SEHNR and CDR2 is FQNEAQ (reference sequence). V shed 5 bases, J shed 4 bases, and the junction held 7 bases outside the gene matches. CDR3 residues: CASSLGQGHLYGYTF. DNA for the CDR3: TGTGCCAGCAGCCTGGGACAGGGGCACCTCTATGGCTACACCTTC.

The V and J genes are TRBV3-1 (or the pseudogene TRBV3-2) and TRBJ1-2, with a weak D call TRBD1 (6 bases). The V end lost 4 bases, the J end lost 2 bases, and 17 bases lay between the germline ends. Per germline, CDR1 LGHDT and CDR2 YNNKEL (reference sequence). The CDR3 length is 16 residues. CDR3 protein: CASSPAGALPNYGYTF. The DNA for the CDR3 is TGTGCCAGCAGCCCCGCGGGGGCCCTACCAAACTATGGCTACACCTTC.

The genes are TRBV29-1 and TRBJ1-1; D unclear. CDR3 length: 16 residues. Between the trimmed V and J ends, which lost 6 bases and 4 bases, there was a span of 24 bases. The germline V gene has CDR1 SQVTM and CDR2 ANQGSEA. The CDR3 coding sequence is TGCAGCGTCTATTTACTAGGCACAGACACAATCACTGAAGCTTTCTTT. This translates into CSVYLLGTDTITEAFF.

V is TRBV5-1 and J is TRBJ1-1, with D possibly matching TRBD1 (6 bases). V was clipped by 0 bases and J by 0 bases, with 15 bases between them. The germline V gene encodes CDR1 SGHRS and CDR2 YFSETQ. This CDR3 spans 17 amino acids. The CDR3 sequence: CASSLARAGAMNTEAFF. CDR3 coding DNA: TGCGCCAGCAGCTTGGCCAGGGCAGGGGCCATGAACACTGAAGCTTTCTTT.

The chain is built from TRBV18 and TRBJ2-7; D ambiguous. Germline-derived CDR1 and CDR2 are KGHSH and LQKENI. This CDR3 is 14 amino acids long. Trimming cost V 0 bases and J 3 bases, with 9 bases left between them. Here the CDR3 reads CASSPPLQIYEQYF. The CDR3 DNA is TGTGCCAGCTCACCACCTCTACAGATCTACGAGCAGTACTTC.

This clone has only one observation. The chain combines TRBV29-1 with TRBJ2-7, with TRBD1 as a possible D gene (7 bases). V gave up 2 bases and J gave up 1 base, with 15 bases separating them. Germline-derived CDR1 and CDR2 are SQVTM and ANQGSEA. This CDR3 has 15 residues. The CDR3 here is CSVETLAGQSYEQYF. For the CDR3, the DNA is TGCAGCGTTGAAACTCTCGCGGGACAGTCCTACGAGCAGTACTTC.

In DNA, the CDR3 is TGTGCCAGCAGTTACTCGGGACAGTTACCCTACGAGCAGTACTTC. It yields the protein CASSYSGQLPYEQYF. The J gene is TRBJ2-7, the V gene TRBV6-5; TRBD1 matches 7 bases. Germline CDR1 and CDR2: MNHEY and SVGAGI. V trimming: 0 bases; J trimming: 2 bases; junction bases outside the gene matches: 4. The CDR3 is 15 residues long.

J is TRBJ1-1 and V is TRBV6-5; TRBD1 matches at 8 bases. The CDR3 is 15 residues long. Trimming removed 0 bases from V and 6 bases from J; junction bases left unmatched: 6. Germline CDR1 and CDR2: MNHEY and SVGAGI. DNA of the CDR3: TGTGCCAGCAGTTACTCGACAGGGGCCGCCTCTGAAGCTTTCTTT. Translation: CASSYSTGAASEAFF.

This rearrangement joins TRBV27 to TRBJ2-7; D not resolved. Trimming cost V 2 bases and J 0 bases, with 8 bases left between them. The germline V gene encodes CDR1 MNHEY and CDR2 SMNVEV (reference sequence). The CDR3 spans 14 residues. CDR3 in DNA: TGTGCCAGCAGTTTAAAAGCCTACTCCTACGAGCAGTACTTC. Its translation: CASSLKAYSYEQYF.

The chain carries TRBV6-5 and TRBJ1-2; the D is unclear. V lost 6 bases to trimming and J lost 4 bases, with 15 bases between them. CDR3 length: 14 amino acids. CDR1 and CDR2 from the germline V gene are MNHEY and SVGAGI. The chain's CDR3 is CASRSPTVPYGYTF. The CDR3 bases are TGTGCCAGCAGATCTCCCACAGTTCCCTATGGCTACACCTTC.

This chain connects TRBV4-2 to TRBJ1-4, with D tentatively TRBD1 (6 bases). The CDR3 runs 18 residues. Germline V CDR1 and CDR2: LGHNA, YNFKEQ. V lost 1 base and J 1 base, leaving 16 bases between the germline ends. The CDR3 bases are TGTGCCAGCAGCCAAGGTTCAGGGGTGAAACTAACTAATGAAAAACTGTTTTTT. Its protein product is CASSQGSGVKLTNEKLFF.

CDR3 region: CASSLQGALTNEKLFF. CDR3 nucleotides: TGTGCCAGCAGCTTACAGGGGGCGCTGACTAATGAAAAACTGTTTTTT. The genes are TRBV5-6 and TRBJ1-4; TRBD1 matches 9 bases. This CDR3 has 16 residues. V was pared by 2 bases and J by 2 bases, with 4 bases of the junction left unmatched. Germline V gene lookup returns CDR1 SGHDT and CDR2 YYEEEE.